One sample yielded the 15 T cell receptor beta chains listed below, sequenced in a study of post-analysis software for immune sequencing data. The antigens these receptors bind are not known. Unique molecular identifiers were built into the TCR beta cDNA libraries. TCRdb redid the calling of the PCR reads with MiXCR, one entry per CDR3 protein. The repertoire holds 800,000 to 950,000 distinct CDR3 sequences, about 57% seen once, with around 4.5% in the top ten. Study-wide results and limits: There were five TRBV segments more frequent in patients than controls, and TRBV5-6, TRBV5-1 and TRBV20-1 were among them.

The sequencing input was blood. The source is a girl under 18 with multiple sclerosis.

V usage is TRBV2 and J usage is TRBJ2-1; TRBD1 might be the D (6 bases). In germline, CDR1 is SNHLY, CDR2 FYNNEI. There are 16 residues in the CDR3. Deletions cut 5 bases from V and 6 bases from J, with 20 bases between. The CDR3 spells CASSPDSPHPSNEQFF. In DNA, the CDR3 is TGTGCCAGCAGTCCGGACAGCCCCCACCCATCCAATGAGCAGTTCTTC.

This chain joins TRBV7-2 and TRBJ2-3; D perhaps matches TRBD1 (6 bases). The CDR3 is made up of 17 amino acids. Trimming cost V 5 bases and J 3 bases, with 21 bases left between them. The germline gives CDR1 SGHTA, CDR2 FQGNSA. This CDR3 reads CASSLLGTRLRTDTQYF. DNA of the CDR3: TGTGCCAGCAGCCTACTAGGGACACGACTTCGGACAGATACGCAGTATTTT. The full variable domain, completed using reference TRBV7-2 and TRBJ2-3, is GAGVSQSPSNKVTEKGKDVELRCDPISGHTALYWYRQSLGQGLEFLIYFQGNSAPDKSGLPSDRFSAERTGGSVSTLTIQRTQQEDSAVYLCASSLLGTRLRTDTQYFGPGTRLTVL.

The V and J genes are TRBV11-2 and TRBJ2-5; no reliable D call. The CDR3 has 17 amino acids. Deletions cut 1 base from V and 5 bases from J, with 20 bases between. From germline, CDR1 is SGHAT and CDR2 FQNNGV. The CDR3 protein is CASSLGWDRMAGETQYF. The CDR3 region has the DNA TGTGCCAGCAGCTTAGGGTGGGATAGAATGGCTGGGGAGACCCAGTACTTC.

This clonotype was seen a handful of times. The chain employs TRBV6-1 and TRBJ2-7; no firm D call. The tail of the sequence fits TRBJ2-5 better, so the J call may be wrong. The germline V gene encodes CDR1 MNHNS and CDR2 SASEGT. The CDR3 consists of 11 residues. The CDR3 nucleotides read TGTGCCAGCAGGGCCGGGGAGACCCAGTACTTC. Its translation is CASRAGETQYF.

Only a few counts were recorded for this clonotype. This chain uses TRBV10-3 with TRBJ1-1; tentative D call: TRBD1 (5 bases). The ends were cut back, 6 bases at V and 6 bases at J, with 17 bases in the middle. The germline gives CDR1 ENHRY, CDR2 SYGVKD. This CDR3 contains 14 residues. As DNA, the CDR3 is TGTGCCATCAGGGCGGGAACACAGGTCCCTGAAGCTTTCTTT. It codes for CAIRAGTQVPEAFF.

This chain joins TRBV27 and TRBJ2-5; 7 bases map to TRBD2. V gave up 2 bases and J gave up 5 bases; unmatched junction bases: 8. The CDR3 covers 15 residues. The germline V gene encodes CDR1 MNHEY and CDR2 SMNVEV (reference sequence). The DNA of the CDR3 is TGTGCCAGCAGTTTAATCGGCGGGGGTGGGGAGACCCAGTACTTC. Protein sequence: CASSLIGGGGETQYF.

This clonotype turned up a few times. The V gene is TRBV4-1, the J gene TRBJ1-4; no firm D call. The CDR3 length is 17 residues. Germline V gene lookup returns CDR1 MGHRA and CDR2 YSYEKL. V was cut by 1 base and J by 3 bases, with 15 bases left in between. The CDR3 loop reads CASSQVRTGTANEKLFF. Written as DNA, the CDR3 is TGCGCCAGCAGCCAAGTCAGGACGGGTACGGCTAATGAAAAACTGTTTTTT.

Only a few counts were recorded for this clonotype. The rearrangement links TRBV5-1 to TRBJ2-7; possibly TRBD2 for D (7 bases). The CDR3 totals 17 residues. The germline V gene encodes CDR1 SGHRS and CDR2 YFSETQ. The V and J ends lost 6 bases and 1 base respectively, with 23 bases between them. The CDR3 reads CASKPLGGANRSYEQYF. The CDR3 DNA is TGCGCCAGCAAGCCATTGGGGGGGGCCAACCGGTCCTACGAGCAGTACTTC. The whole variable domain, filled in from reference TRBV5-1 and TRBJ2-7, reads KAGVTQTPRYLIKTRGQQVTLSCSPISGHRSVSWYQQTPGQGLQFLFEYFSETQRNKGNFPGRFSGRQFSNSRSEMNVSTLELGDSALYLCASKPLGGANRSYEQYFGPGTRLTVT.

For this clonotype: At one boundary the junction diverges from the germline segment, which might be a read error. CDR3 bases: TGTGCCAGTAGTTCACGCGACAGAAACACTGAAGCTTTCTTT. Encoded protein: CASSSRDRNTEAFF. This chain links TRBV12-3 or TRBV12-4 with TRBJ1-1, with TRBD1 as a possible D gene (5 bases). The CDR3 is 14 amino acids.

J is TRBJ2-3 and V is TRBV4-1; unclear D gene. This CDR3 region has 16 residues. V lost 0 bases to trimming and J lost 2 bases, with 12 bases between them. Germline V lookup: CDR1 MGHRA, CDR2 YSYEKL. CDR3 amino acids: CASSQDRAHDTDTQYF. The CDR3 DNA is TGCGCCAGCAGCCAAGATCGGGCCCACGACACAGATACGCAGTATTTT.

CDR3 residues: CASSPTGANQPQHF. In DNA form, the CDR3 reads TGTGCCAGCAGCCCCACAGGCGCCAATCAGCCCCAGCATTTT. The V call is TRBV6-5, the J call TRBJ1-5; a possible D gene is TRBD1 (5 bases). Germline V gives CDR1 MNHEY, CDR2 SVGAGI. Trimming stripped 6 bases from V and 3 bases from J, with 12 bases between. The CDR3 extends over 14 amino acids.

This clonotype has only a few counts. An end of the junction does not agree with germline; a read error may underlie this. J is TRBJ2-1 and V is TRBV7-2; TRBD2 might be the D (5 bases). The CDR3 runs 14 residues. The germline V gene encodes CDR1 SGHTA and CDR2 FQGNSA. The CDR3 DNA sequence: TGTGCCAGCAACTTAGGCGGCGGGCTAGGGGAGCAGTTCTTC. It translates to CASNLGGGLGEQFF.

The CDR3 sequence is CASSQGLGISYEQYF. CDR3 in DNA: TGTGCCAGCAGCCAAGGACTAGGTATTTCCTACGAGCAGTACTTC. The V and J genes are TRBV14 and TRBJ2-7; perhaps TRBD2 as D (6 bases). CDR1 SGHDN and CDR2 FVKESK come from the germline V gene. The CDR3 loop spans 15 amino acids. V was cut by 1 base and J by 1 base, with 11 bases left in between.

This clonotype has just one count. CDR3 bases: TGCGCCAGCAGCTTGGAAGGGACAGCGTCCTATGGCTACACCTTC. Translated: CASSLEGTASYGYTF. The chain is built from TRBV5-1 and TRBJ1-2; 7 bases are shared with TRBD1. CDR1 is SGHRS and CDR2 is YFSETQ in the germline V gene. The CDR3 contains 15 residues. Germline trimming cut 0 bases from V and 4 bases from J; bases unmatched to any gene: 6.

There are a few counts of this clonotype. The chain combines TRBV7-9 with TRBJ2-1; TRBD2 aligns across 7 bases. Trimming at V came to 7 bases and at J to 0 bases, leaving 6 bases not matched to a gene. The CDR3 length is 15 residues. From germline, CDR1 is SEHNR and CDR2 FQNEAQ (reference sequence). DNA of the CDR3: TGTGCCAGCAAGGCGGGGGTTAGCTCCTACAATGAGCAGTTCTTC. This translates into CASKAGVSSYNEQFF.